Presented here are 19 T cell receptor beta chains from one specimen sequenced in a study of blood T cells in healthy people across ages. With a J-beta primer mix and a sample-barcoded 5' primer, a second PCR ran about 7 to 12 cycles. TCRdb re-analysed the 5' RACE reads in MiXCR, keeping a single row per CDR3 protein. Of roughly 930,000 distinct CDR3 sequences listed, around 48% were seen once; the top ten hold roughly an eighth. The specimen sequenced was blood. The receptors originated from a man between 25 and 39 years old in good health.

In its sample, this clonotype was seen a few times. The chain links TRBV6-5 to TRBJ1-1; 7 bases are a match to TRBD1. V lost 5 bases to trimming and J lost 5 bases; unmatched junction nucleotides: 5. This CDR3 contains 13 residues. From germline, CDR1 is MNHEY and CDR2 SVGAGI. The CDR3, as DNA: TGTGCCAGCAGTCCCAGGGGGTTAACTGAAGCTTTCTTT. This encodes CASSPRGLTEAFF.

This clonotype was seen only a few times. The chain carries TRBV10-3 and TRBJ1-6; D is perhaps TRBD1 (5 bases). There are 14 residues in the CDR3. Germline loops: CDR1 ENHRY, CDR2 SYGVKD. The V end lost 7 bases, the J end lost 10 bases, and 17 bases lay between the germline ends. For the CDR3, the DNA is TGTGCCATCACTTTCGCTGAATGGGGGTCACCCCTCCACTTT. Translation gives CAITFAEWGSPLHF.

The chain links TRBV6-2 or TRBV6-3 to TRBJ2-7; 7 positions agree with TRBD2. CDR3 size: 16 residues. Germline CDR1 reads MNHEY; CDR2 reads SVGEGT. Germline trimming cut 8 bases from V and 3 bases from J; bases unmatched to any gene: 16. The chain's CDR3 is CASSTWQGLPYYEQYF. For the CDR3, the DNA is TGTGCCAGCTCTACATGGCAGGGACTACCTTACTACGAGCAGTACTTC.

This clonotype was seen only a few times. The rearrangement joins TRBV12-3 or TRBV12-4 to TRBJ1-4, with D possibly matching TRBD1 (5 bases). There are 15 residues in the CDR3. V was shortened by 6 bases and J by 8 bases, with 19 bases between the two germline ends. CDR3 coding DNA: TGTGCCAGCAGCTCGACCGGGGCAGATGGGGAAAAACTGTTTTTT. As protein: CASSSTGADGEKLFF.

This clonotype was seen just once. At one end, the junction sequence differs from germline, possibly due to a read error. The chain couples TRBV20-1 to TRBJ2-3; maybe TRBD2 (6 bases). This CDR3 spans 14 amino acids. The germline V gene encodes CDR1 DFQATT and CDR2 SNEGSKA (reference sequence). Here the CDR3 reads CSARAERVTETQYF. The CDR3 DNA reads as TGCAGTGCTAGAGCGGAGCGGGTAACAGAGACGCAGTATTTT.

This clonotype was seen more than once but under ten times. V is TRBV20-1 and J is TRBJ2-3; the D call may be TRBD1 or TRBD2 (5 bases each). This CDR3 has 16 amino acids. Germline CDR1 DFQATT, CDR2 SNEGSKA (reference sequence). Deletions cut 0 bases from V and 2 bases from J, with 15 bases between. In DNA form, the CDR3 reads TGCAGTGCTAGAGACGGGGACCGGGCGATCACAGATACGCAGTATTTT. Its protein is CSARDGDRAITDTQYF.

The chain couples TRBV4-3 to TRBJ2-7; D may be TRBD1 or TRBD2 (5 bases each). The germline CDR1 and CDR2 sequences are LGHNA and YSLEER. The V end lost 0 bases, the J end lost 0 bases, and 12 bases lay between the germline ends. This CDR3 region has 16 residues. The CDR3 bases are TGCGCCAGCAGCCAAGATGCAACTGGGACCTCCTACGAGCAGTACTTC. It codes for CASSQDATGTSYEQYF.

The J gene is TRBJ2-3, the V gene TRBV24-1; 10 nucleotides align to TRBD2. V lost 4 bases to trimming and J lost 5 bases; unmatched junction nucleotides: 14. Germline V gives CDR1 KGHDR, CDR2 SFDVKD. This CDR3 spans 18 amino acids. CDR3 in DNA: TGTGCCACCAGTGAACTGGCCGCAGCGGGGGGGCGTGAAGATACGCAGTATTTT. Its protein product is CATSELAAAGGREDTQYF.

CDR3 sequence reads: CASSLESAGGTGELFF. CDR3 in DNA: TGCGCCAGCAGCTTGGAATCGGCAGGGGGAACCGGGGAGCTGTTTTTT. The chain carries TRBV5-1 and TRBJ2-2, with 7 bases matching TRBD1. Losses at the gene ends were 0 bases for V and 5 bases for J; bases not matched to a gene: 7. The CDR3 is made up of 16 amino acids. The germline V gene has CDR1 SGHRS and CDR2 YFSETQ.

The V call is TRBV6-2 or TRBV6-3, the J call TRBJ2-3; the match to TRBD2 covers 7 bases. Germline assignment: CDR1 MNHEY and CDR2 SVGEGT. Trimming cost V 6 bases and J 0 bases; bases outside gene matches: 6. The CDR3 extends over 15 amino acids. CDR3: CASRIAGHSTDTQYF. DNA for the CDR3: TGTGCCAGCAGGATAGCGGGCCATAGCACAGATACGCAGTATTTT.

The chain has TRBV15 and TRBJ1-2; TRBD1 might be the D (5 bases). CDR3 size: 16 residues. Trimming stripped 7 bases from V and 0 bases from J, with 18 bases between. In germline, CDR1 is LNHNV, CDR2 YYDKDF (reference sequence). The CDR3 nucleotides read TGTGCCACCACCCCTGGGGGGGGACTGACTAACTATGGCTACACCTTC. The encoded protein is CATTPGGGLTNYGYTF.

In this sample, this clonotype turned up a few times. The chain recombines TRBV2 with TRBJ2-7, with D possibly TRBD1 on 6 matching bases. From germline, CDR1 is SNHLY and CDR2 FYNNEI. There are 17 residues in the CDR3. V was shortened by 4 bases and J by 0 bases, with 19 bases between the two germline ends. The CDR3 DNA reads TGTGCCAGCAGTGGAAAATCAGGGGCCCCCGTCTCCTACGAGCAGTACTTC. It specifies CASSGKSGAPVSYEQYF.

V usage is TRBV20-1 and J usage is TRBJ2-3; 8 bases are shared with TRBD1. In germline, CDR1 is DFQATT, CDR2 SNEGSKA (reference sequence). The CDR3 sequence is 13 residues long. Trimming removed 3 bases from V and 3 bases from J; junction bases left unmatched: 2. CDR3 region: CSARDRVTDTQYF. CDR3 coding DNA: TGCAGTGCTAGGGACAGGGTAACAGATACGCAGTATTTT.

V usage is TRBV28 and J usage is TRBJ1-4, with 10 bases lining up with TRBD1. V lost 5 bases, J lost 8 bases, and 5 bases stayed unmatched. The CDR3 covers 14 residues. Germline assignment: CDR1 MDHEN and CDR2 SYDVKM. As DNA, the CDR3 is TGTGCCAGCAGTGGGACAGGGGATTACGAAAAACTGTTTTTT. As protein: CASSGTGDYEKLFF.

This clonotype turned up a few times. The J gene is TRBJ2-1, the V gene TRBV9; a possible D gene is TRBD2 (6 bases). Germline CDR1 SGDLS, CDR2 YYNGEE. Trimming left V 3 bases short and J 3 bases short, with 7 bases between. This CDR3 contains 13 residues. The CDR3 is CASSAGVYNEQFF. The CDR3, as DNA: TGTGCCAGCAGCGCGGGGGTCTACAATGAGCAGTTCTTC.

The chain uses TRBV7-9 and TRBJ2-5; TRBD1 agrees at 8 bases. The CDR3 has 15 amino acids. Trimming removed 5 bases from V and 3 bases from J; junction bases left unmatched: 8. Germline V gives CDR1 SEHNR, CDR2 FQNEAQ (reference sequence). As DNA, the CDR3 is TGTGCCAGCAGCGTAGGACAGGGTGTCGAAGAGACCCAGTACTTC. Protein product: CASSVGQGVEETQYF.

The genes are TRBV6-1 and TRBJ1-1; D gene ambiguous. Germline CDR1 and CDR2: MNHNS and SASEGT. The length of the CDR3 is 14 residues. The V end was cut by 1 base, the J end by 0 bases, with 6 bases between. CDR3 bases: TGTGCCAGCAGTGAAGTTGGAGTGAACACTGAAGCTTTCTTT. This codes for CASSEVGVNTEAFF.

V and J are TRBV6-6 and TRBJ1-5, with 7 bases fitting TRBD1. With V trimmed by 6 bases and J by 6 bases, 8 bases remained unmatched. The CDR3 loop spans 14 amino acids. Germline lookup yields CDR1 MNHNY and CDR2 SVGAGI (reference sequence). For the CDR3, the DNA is TGTGCCAGCAGGTACGACAGGGAAGGTCAGCCCCAGCATTTT. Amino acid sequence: CASRYDREGQPQHF.

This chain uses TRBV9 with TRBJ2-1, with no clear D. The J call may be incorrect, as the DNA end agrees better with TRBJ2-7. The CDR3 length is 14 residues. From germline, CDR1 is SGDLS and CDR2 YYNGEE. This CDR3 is CASSVAGADSGQYF. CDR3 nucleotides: TGTGCCAGCAGCGTAGCCGGTGCTGATTCCGGGCAGTACTTC.